This TCR beta chain emerged from a study of shared clonotypes between healthy human individuals. Study summary: The composition of the donors was a couple of women and a few men aged 18 to 49.

The study drew its donors from healthy HIV-negative adults without recent acute infections or vaccinations. Per the authors' pipeline: Junction-only immunoSEQ data arrived without quality scores, meaning filtering differed. Using immunoSEQ multiplex PCR, the repertoire was profiled, and TCRdb retains in-frame clones only, with some absent. V and J calls plus clone size are reproduced from that table; the DNA served to infer D and trimming. The sample consists of more than 2 million clones, nearly 97% of them appearing once. The sequenced sample was naive CD4+ T cells sorted from blood. Subset of the sample: CD45RA+ positively selected. This TCR came from a man younger than 35 in good health.

The CDR3 region is CASSLAPQILYTEAFF. CDR3 nucleotide sequence: TGTGCCAGCAGCTTGGCCCCACAGATATTGTACACTGAAGCTTTCTTT. The chain has TRBV5-6 and TRBJ1-1; no firm D call. The V end was cut by 0 bases, the J end by 3 bases, with 15 bases between. The CDR3 spans 16 residues. CDR1 and CDR2 (germline): SGHDT, YYEEEE.